Each of the 3 T cell receptor beta chains below was sequenced from the same sample in a study of cytomegalovirus exposure and HLA in healthy donors. A multiplex PCR was run with 60 Vbeta primers and 13 Jbeta primers. Method: immunoSEQ multiplex PCR; TCRdb's copy keeps in-frame clones and lacks some. The sample shows under 55,000 clones, 65% to 85% of them seen only once. The sequenced material came from PBMCs. The receptors were sampled from a man aged 18 to 29 in good health and CMV-seronegative.

This clone has only one observation. The chain couples TRBV9 to TRBJ2-3; 8 bases match TRBD1. CDR3 length equals 15 residues. Germline CDR1 and CDR2: SGDLS and YYNGEE. Germline trimming cut 3 bases from V and 4 bases from J; bases unmatched to any gene: 7. CDR3 bases: TGTGCCAGCAGCGCCGGACAGGGATGGGCAGATACGCAGTATTTT. It specifies CASSAGQGWADTQYF.

The J gene is TRBJ1-5, the V gene TRBV15; TRBD1 matches 10 bases. There are 15 residues in the CDR3. Germline assignment: CDR1 LNHNV and CDR2 YYDKDF (reference sequence). The V segment lost 5 bases and the J segment 5 bases; nucleotides outside the gene matches: 6. DNA of the CDR3: TGTGCCACCAGCCCCGCCGGGACAGGGGATCAGCCCCAGCATTTT. Protein sequence: CATSPAGTGDQPQHF.

The chain combines TRBV30 with TRBJ1-2; 7 positions match TRBD1. This CDR3 contains 13 residues. The germline V gene has CDR1 GTSNPN and CDR2 SVGIG (reference sequence). Unmatched junction bases numbered 1, after V lost 1 base and J lost 2 bases. The CDR3 protein is CAWSAGGNYGYTF. The CDR3 DNA follows: TGTGCCTGGAGTGCAGGGGGGAACTATGGCTACACCTTC.